The 2 T cell receptor beta chains reported below all come from one sample, sequenced in a study of blood T cell repertoires in COVID-19. TCRdb keeps only in-frame clones here, not all; method: immunoSEQ multiplex PCR. The sample contains about 90,000 clones, around nine tenths of which appear only once. Sequenced sample: peripheral blood. These receptors came from a woman in her 70s with acute or convalescent COVID-19.

This clone was seen just once. This chain uses TRBV3-1 (or the pseudogene TRBV3-2) with TRBJ1-1, with D perhaps TRBD1 (5 bases). Deletions cut 1 base from V and 1 base from J, with 13 bases between. The CDR3 sequence is 16 residues long. Germline assignment: CDR1 LGHDT and CDR2 YNNKEL (reference sequence). The CDR3 is CASSQGGGIPNTEAFF. For the CDR3, the DNA is TGTGCCAGCAGCCAAGGGGGGGGGATTCCGAACACTGAAGCTTTCTTT.

The chain couples TRBV4-2 to TRBJ2-5, with 13 bases lining up with TRBD2. The CDR3 covers 16 residues. V trimming: 3 bases; J trimming: 3 bases; junction bases outside the gene matches: 4. CDR1 is LGHNA and CDR2 is YNFKEQ in the germline V gene. CDR3 residues: CASSQAGTSGEETQYF. CDR3 in DNA: TGTGCCAGCAGCCAGGCAGGGACTAGCGGGGAAGAGACCCAGTACTTC.